This TCR beta chain was recorded in a study of cytomegalovirus exposure and HLA in healthy donors. Findings and caveats of the study: The study listed approximately 160 cytomegalovirus-associated TCR beta chains. Among CMV-associated TCR beta chains, most appeared HLA-restricted in a later analysis.

A single count supports this clone. Its target is not known. The CDR3 consists of 15 residues. Unmatched junction bases numbered 7, after V lost 7 bases and J lost 2 bases. Germline CDR1 is LNHDA and CDR2 is SQIVND (reference sequence). PCR involved 60 Vbeta and 13 Jbeta primers. Only in-frame clones appear in the TCRdb table, and some are missing; sequencing was by immunoSEQ multiplex PCR. Among more than 120,000 clones listed, 80% were seen once. The clonotype originates from a woman aged 25 to 45 in good health and CMV-seronegative. This rearrangement joins TRBV19 to TRBJ2-3, with TRBD1 matching 9 bases. The specimen sequenced was PBMCs. The CDR3 reads CASMGQGRFTDTQYF. The CDR3 DNA reads TGTGCCAGTATGGGACAGGGTAGGTTCACAGATACGCAGTATTTT.